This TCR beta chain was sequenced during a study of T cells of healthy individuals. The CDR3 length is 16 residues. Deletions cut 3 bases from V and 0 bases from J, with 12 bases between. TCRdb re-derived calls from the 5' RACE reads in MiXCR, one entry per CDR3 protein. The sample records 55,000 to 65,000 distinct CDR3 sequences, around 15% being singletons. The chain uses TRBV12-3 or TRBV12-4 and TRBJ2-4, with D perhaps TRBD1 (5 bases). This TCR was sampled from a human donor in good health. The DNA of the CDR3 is TGTGCCAGCAGTTTTCCTGGGGCTCTAGCCAAAAACATTCAGTACTTC. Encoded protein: CASSFPGALAKNIQYF.